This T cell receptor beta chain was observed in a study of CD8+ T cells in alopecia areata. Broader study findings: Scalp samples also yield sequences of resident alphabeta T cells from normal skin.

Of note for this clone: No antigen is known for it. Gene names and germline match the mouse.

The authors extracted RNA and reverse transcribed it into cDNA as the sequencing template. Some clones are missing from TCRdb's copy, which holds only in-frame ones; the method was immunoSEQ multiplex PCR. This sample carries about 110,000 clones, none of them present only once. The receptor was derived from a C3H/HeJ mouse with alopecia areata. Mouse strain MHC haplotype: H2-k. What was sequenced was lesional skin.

The CDR3 here is CTCSEPGQEGAETLYF. Partial CDR3 DNA: TGCACCTGCAGTGAGCCGGGACAGGAAGGTGCAGAA. The J gene is TRBJ2-3, the V gene TRBV1; 8 bases match TRBD1. With the read ending 4 residues before the CDR3 end, the germline J gene is used to fill in that end. This CDR3 spans 16 amino acids. The germline V gene encodes CDR1 NSQYPW and CDR2 LRSPGD (reference sequence). Trimming cost V 4 bases and J 1 base; bases outside gene matches: 7.